Listed here are 10 T cell receptor beta chains from one sample, sequenced in a study of OX40 agonist ivuxolimab in advanced cancers. TCRdb's table, derived via immunoSEQ multiplex PCR, lists solely in-frame clones and lacks some. The data contain about 64,000 clones, 87% of them singletons. The sequencing here drew on CD4+ or CD8+ T cells sorted from blood, taken in a trial of the OX40 agonist ivuxolimab. The receptors stem from an adult with an advanced solid tumor such as melanoma, head and neck, liver or kidney cancer.

The gene calls are TRBV9 and TRBJ2-7, with a possible D match to TRBD2 (5 bases). V was pared by 0 bases and J by 5 bases, with 9 bases between. The CDR3 totals 13 residues. Germline values: CDR1 SGDLS, CDR2 YYNGEE. Here the CDR3 reads CASSVGWRNEQYF. DNA for the CDR3: TGTGCCAGCAGCGTAGGATGGAGGAACGAGCAGTACTTC.

V usage is TRBV9 and J usage is TRBJ1-4; 7 bases are a match to TRBD1. The junction had 4 bases not matched to a gene; V was cut back by 5 bases and J by 3 bases. The germline CDR1 and CDR2 sequences are SGDLS and YYNGEE. CDR3 length equals 14 residues. CDR3 in DNA: TGTGCCAGCAGTAGACAGGGATCTAATGAAAAACTGTTTTTT. Its protein is CASSRQGSNEKLFF.

The chain links TRBV10-3 to TRBJ2-5; D is unclear. The CDR3 totals 13 residues. Germline CDR1 is ENHRY and CDR2 is SYGVKD. Trimming removed 2 bases from V and 2 bases from J, with 6 bases in between. CDR3 amino acids: CAISEAEQETQYF. The CDR3 coding sequence is TGTGCCATCAGTGAGGCAGAGCAAGAGACCCAGTACTTC.

The chain links TRBV27 to TRBJ2-1; 9 bases are shared with TRBD1. Trimming cost V 2 bases and J 6 bases; bases outside gene matches: 5. Germline CDR1 MNHEY, CDR2 SMNVEV (reference sequence). The CDR3 covers 15 residues. As DNA, the CDR3 is TGTGCCAGCAGTTTAGGGGACAGGGAGGGCAATGAGCAGTTCTTC. Amino acids: CASSLGDREGNEQFF.

V gene TRBV7-9 combines with J gene TRBJ1-3; D is uncertain. CDR1 and CDR2 (germline): SEHNR, FQNEAQ (reference sequence). The V end was cut by 2 bases, the J end by 0 bases, with 11 bases between. The CDR3 has 16 residues. The DNA of the CDR3 is TGTGCCAGCAGCTTACTGCTCCAACACTCTGGAAACACCATATATTTT. This gives the protein CASSLLLQHSGNTIYF.

The genes are TRBV10-3 and TRBJ1-1, with a tentative D call TRBD1 (6 bases). There are 12 residues in the CDR3. Germline V gene lookup returns CDR1 ENHRY and CDR2 SYGVKD. The V end lost 10 bases, the J end lost 6 bases, and 15 bases lay between the germline ends. CDR3 nucleotide sequence: TGTGCCACTTCGGGGGGGCCGGCTGAAGCTTTCTTT. This encodes CATSGGPAEAFF.

This chain joins TRBV2 and TRBJ2-7, with TRBD2 identical over 7 bases. CDR1 is SNHLY and CDR2 is FYNNEI in the germline V gene. The CDR3 runs to 13 residues. J lost 6 bases, V lost 5 bases, and 7 bases had no gene match. CDR3 sequence reads: CASSRPLALEQYF. Here the CDR3 DNA reads TGTGCCAGCAGTCGCCCACTAGCGCTCGAGCAGTACTTC.

The V call is TRBV9, the J call TRBJ2-6, with 7 bases lining up with TRBD1. V was pared by 3 bases and J by 2 bases, with 11 bases of the junction left unmatched. The CDR3 covers 18 residues. Germline V gives CDR1 SGDLS, CDR2 YYNGEE. Here the CDR3 DNA reads TGTGCCAGCAGCGACAACACAGGGGCTCTCACTGGGGCCAACGTCCTGACTTTC. Amino acid sequence: CASSDNTGALTGANVLTF.

V gene TRBV19 combines with J gene TRBJ2-7; D not resolved. This CDR3 has 13 amino acids. Trimming shortened V by 4 bases and J by 6 bases, and 13 bases separated the two germline ends. Germline V CDR1 and CDR2: LNHDA, SQIVND (reference sequence). The CDR3 is CASSSPGPAEQYF. The CDR3 DNA reads TGTGCCAGTAGTAGCCCCGGGCCGGCCGAGCAGTACTTC.

V gene TRBV30 combines with J gene TRBJ2-3, with D unclear. With 0 bases removed from V and 4 bases from J, the gap between germline ends came to 14 bases. The CDR3 is 15 residues long. From germline, CDR1 is GTSNPN and CDR2 SVGIG (reference sequence). The CDR3 spells CAWSVLLLTADTQYF. The CDR3 DNA follows: TGTGCCTGGAGTGTACTTTTATTGACGGCAGATACGCAGTATTTT.